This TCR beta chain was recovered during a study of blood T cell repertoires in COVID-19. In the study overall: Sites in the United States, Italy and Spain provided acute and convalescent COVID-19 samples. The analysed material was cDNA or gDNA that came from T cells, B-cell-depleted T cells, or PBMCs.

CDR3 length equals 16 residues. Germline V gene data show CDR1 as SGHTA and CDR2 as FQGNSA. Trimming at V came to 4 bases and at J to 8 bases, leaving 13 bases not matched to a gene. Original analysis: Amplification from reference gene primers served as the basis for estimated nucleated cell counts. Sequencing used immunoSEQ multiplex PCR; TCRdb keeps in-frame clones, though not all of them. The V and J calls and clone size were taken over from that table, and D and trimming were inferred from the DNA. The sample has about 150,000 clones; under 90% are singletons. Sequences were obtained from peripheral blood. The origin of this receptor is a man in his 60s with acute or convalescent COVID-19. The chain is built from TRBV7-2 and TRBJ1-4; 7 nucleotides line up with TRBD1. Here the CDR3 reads CASSSAPTGLNEKLFF. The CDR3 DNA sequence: TGTGCCAGCAGCTCAGCCCCGACAGGGTTGAACGAAAAACTGTTTTTT.